The subject of this entry is one T cell receptor beta chain. The sample belongs to a study of blood T cell repertoires in COVID-19. The table came from immunoSEQ multiplex PCR; TCRdb's copy has only in-frame clones and leaves some out. The sample includes 150,000 to 200,000 clones, roughly nine tenths seen only once; the top ten take 0.99%. Trimming removed 5 bases from V and 10 bases from J; junction bases left unmatched: 5. Germline V lookup: CDR1 MNHEY, CDR2 SMNVEV (reference sequence). The CDR3 has 13 amino acids. Sample: peripheral blood. This receptor was identified in a young man with acute or convalescent COVID-19. The J gene is TRBJ1-4, the V gene TRBV27, with 9 positions matching TRBD1. The CDR3 is CASSRDREGKLFF. CDR3 bases: TGTGCCAGCAGTCGGGACAGGGAGGGAAAACTGTTTTTT. Using reference TRBV27 and TRBJ1-4 for the parts outside the CDR3, the full variable domain is EAQVTQNPRYLITVTGKKLTVTCSQNMNHEYMSWYRQDPGLGLRQIYYSMNVEVTDKGDVPEGYKVSRKEKRNFPLILESPSPNQTSLYFCASSRDREGKLFFGSGTQLSVL.